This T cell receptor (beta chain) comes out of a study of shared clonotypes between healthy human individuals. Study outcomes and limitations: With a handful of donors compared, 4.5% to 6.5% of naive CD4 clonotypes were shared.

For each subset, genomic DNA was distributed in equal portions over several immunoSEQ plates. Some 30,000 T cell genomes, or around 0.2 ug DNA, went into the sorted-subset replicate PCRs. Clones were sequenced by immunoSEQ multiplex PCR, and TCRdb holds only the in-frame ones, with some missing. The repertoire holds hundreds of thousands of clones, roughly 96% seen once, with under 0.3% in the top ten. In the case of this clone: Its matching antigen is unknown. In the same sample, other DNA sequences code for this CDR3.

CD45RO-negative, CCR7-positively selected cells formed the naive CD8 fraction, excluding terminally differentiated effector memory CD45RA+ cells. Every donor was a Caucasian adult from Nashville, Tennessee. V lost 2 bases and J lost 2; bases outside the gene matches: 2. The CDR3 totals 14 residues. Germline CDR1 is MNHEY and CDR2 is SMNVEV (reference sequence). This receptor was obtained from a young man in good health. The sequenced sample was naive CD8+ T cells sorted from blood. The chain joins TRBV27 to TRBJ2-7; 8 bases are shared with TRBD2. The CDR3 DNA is TGTGCCAGCAGTTTAGGGCGGGGGGCCTACGAGCAGTACTTC. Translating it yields CASSLGRGAYEQYF.